What follows are 30 T cell receptor beta chains derived from one specimen sequenced in a study of T cell responses to AZD1222 COVID-19 vaccine. The data were produced by immunoSEQ multiplex PCR, yet TCRdb's version contains in-frame clones alone and is incomplete. The sample carries approximately 150,000 clones, roughly nine tenths recorded once. The sample in question was peripheral blood, obtained on day 0 of AZD1222 vaccination. The receptors originated from an adult in good health.

The rearrangement links TRBV27 to TRBJ1-1; D not resolved. Trimming stripped 6 bases from V and 0 bases from J, with 17 bases between. CDR1 is MNHEY, CDR2 SMNVEV, per germline (reference sequence). The length of the CDR3 is 16 residues. The CDR3 is CASRPGRTGMNTEAFF. As DNA, the CDR3 is TGTGCCAGCAGACCCGGACGGACGGGGATGAACACTGAAGCTTTCTTT.

This clone came up a few times. The genes are TRBV9 and TRBJ1-3, with TRBD1 matching over 7 bases. J was trimmed by 3 bases and V by 4 bases; bases with no gene match: 1. Germline V gene lookup returns CDR1 SGDLS and CDR2 YYNGEE. This CDR3 has 13 amino acids. DNA of the CDR3: TGTGCCAGCAGCCGGGACAGTGGAAACACCATATATTTT. The encoded protein is CASSRDSGNTIYF.

The genes are TRBV2 and TRBJ1-3; 7 positions agree with TRBD1. Losses at the gene ends were 6 bases for V and 2 bases for J; bases not matched to a gene: 13. Germline V gives CDR1 SNHLY, CDR2 FYNNEI. This CDR3 comprises 17 residues. This CDR3 reads CASSPAITDRAGNTIYF. DNA of the CDR3: TGTGCCAGCAGCCCAGCGATCACAGACAGGGCTGGAAACACCATATATTTT.

This clone has a single count. J is TRBJ1-3 and V is TRBV19; D unresolved. The CDR3 has 14 amino acids. Trimming left V 3 bases short and J 4 bases short, with 10 bases between. Germline V CDR1 and CDR2: LNHDA, SQIVND (reference sequence). The CDR3 DNA reads TGTGCCAGTAGTATCAGGACTCCGGGAAACACCATATATTTT. Protein product: CASSIRTPGNTIYF. Filled out from reference TRBV19 and TRBJ1-3, the complete variable domain reads DGGITQSPKYLFRKEGQNVTLSCEQNLNHDAMYWYRQDPGQGLRLIYYSQIVNDFQKGDIAEGYSVSREKKESFPLTVTSAQKNPTAFYLCASSIRTPGNTIYFGEGSWLTVV.

The chain is built from TRBV7-2 and TRBJ2-7; D remains ambiguous. The V end lost 0 bases, the J end lost 2 bases, and 8 bases lay between the germline ends. Germline assignment: CDR1 SGHTA and CDR2 FQGNSA. The CDR3 covers 14 residues. The CDR3 spells CASSLAPSPYEQYF. The CDR3 coding sequence is TGTGCCAGCAGCTTAGCCCCTAGTCCCTACGAGCAGTACTTC.

J is TRBJ2-7 and V is TRBV5-6; 11 nucleotides match TRBD1. Germline V lookup: CDR1 SGHDT, CDR2 YYEEEE. The CDR3 is made up of 14 amino acids. With V trimmed by 4 bases and J by 3 bases, 3 bases remained unmatched. The CDR3 sequence is CASSGQGARYEQYF. DNA of the CDR3: TGTGCCAGCAGCGGACAGGGGGCCCGCTACGAGCAGTACTTC.

The V gene is TRBV3-1 (or the pseudogene TRBV3-2), the J gene TRBJ2-7; TRBD2 matches 13 bases. The CDR3 length is 16 residues. Looked up from germline, CDR1 is LGHDT and CDR2 is YNNKEL (reference sequence). V lost 3 bases, J lost 6 bases, and 8 bases stayed unmatched. Here the CDR3 reads CASSQIGTSGIGEQYF. The CDR3 nucleotides read TGTGCCAGCAGCCAGATCGGGACTAGCGGGATTGGCGAGCAGTACTTC.

J is TRBJ1-5 and V is TRBV28; D gene unclear. Germline CDR1 is MDHEN and CDR2 is SYDVKM. This CDR3 contains 18 residues. Trimming left V 8 bases short and J 6 bases short, with 29 bases between. CDR3 loop: CASGEGNAGPSGGQPQHF. For the CDR3, the DNA is TGTGCCAGCGGCGAAGGGAACGCCGGGCCTTCGGGCGGTCAGCCCCAGCATTTT.

The genes are TRBV4-1 and TRBJ1-5, with 7 bases lining up with TRBD1. CDR3 length equals 17 residues. Unmatched junction bases numbered 10, after V lost 5 bases and J lost 0 bases. The V gene's germline CDR1 is MGHRA and CDR2 YSYEKL. CDR3 protein: CASSGRTGDLSNQPQHF. The CDR3 region has the DNA TGCGCCAGCAGCGGACGGACAGGCGACCTTAGCAATCAGCCCCAGCATTTT.

This chain uses TRBV9 with TRBJ1-2, with D hard to call. CDR3 length: 15 residues. Germline V gives CDR1 SGDLS, CDR2 YYNGEE. V was shortened by 2 bases and J by 4 bases, with 15 bases between the two germline ends. Here the CDR3 reads CASSVETAGPYGYTF. The CDR3 bases are TGTGCCAGCAGCGTTGAGACCGCGGGCCCCTATGGCTACACCTTC.

V is TRBV5-8 and J is TRBJ2-1; the D is unclear. V was pared by 4 bases and J by 5 bases, with 25 bases between. Germline V lookup: CDR1 SGHTS, CDR2 YDEGEE. This CDR3 contains 18 residues. CDR3 sequence reads: CASSLDLSGLRFHNEQFF. CDR3 sequence (DNA): TGTGCCAGCAGCCTAGACCTATCCGGGTTGAGATTCCACAATGAGCAGTTCTTC.

The chain combines TRBV5-1 with TRBJ1-1, with D maybe TRBD1 (6 bases). The CDR3 runs to 15 residues. The V and J ends lost 1 base and 1 base respectively, with 11 bases between them. Germline CDR1 SGHRS, CDR2 YFSETQ. The CDR3 sequence is CASSLYGGPNTEAFF. In DNA form, the CDR3 reads TGCGCCAGCAGCTTGTATGGGGGCCCGAACACTGAAGCTTTCTTT.

The chain couples TRBV5-1 to TRBJ1-1; D is possibly TRBD1 (5 bases). Germline V gene sequence: CDR1 SGHRS, CDR2 YFSETQ. CDR3 length equals 14 residues. V was clipped by 4 bases and J by 1 base, with 11 bases between them. The CDR3 here is CASSQTTGNTEAFF. DNA for the CDR3: TGCGCCAGCAGCCAAACTACAGGGAACACTGAAGCTTTCTTT.

The chain employs TRBV19 and TRBJ1-5, with D maybe TRBD1 (5 bases). The CDR3 is made up of 18 amino acids. Per the germline V gene, CDR1 is LNHDA and CDR2 is SQIVND (reference sequence). V gave up 2 bases and J gave up 1 base, with 18 bases separating them. This CDR3 is CASSISGLGYASNQPQHF. CDR3 sequence (DNA): TGTGCCAGTAGTATATCAGGGCTCGGATATGCGAGCAATCAGCCCCAGCATTTT.

The J gene is TRBJ2-5, the V gene TRBV7-3; 7 bases line up with TRBD2. Germline V CDR1 and CDR2: SGHTA, FQGTGA. CDR3 length: 14 amino acids. The ends lost 5 bases at V and 5 bases at J; junction bases unmatched: 8. The CDR3 bases are TGTGCCAGCAGCCGAGGAGAGGGAGGGGAGACCCAGTACTTC. It translates to CASSRGEGGETQYF.

The chain combines TRBV5-4 with TRBJ1-2; 8 nucleotides match TRBD1. The junction had 2 bases not matched to a gene; V was cut back by 2 bases and J by 5 bases. The CDR3 spans 13 residues. Germline loops: CDR1 SGHNT, CDR2 YYREEE (reference sequence). CDR3 bases: TGTGCCAGCAGCTTTGGACAGGGATATGGCTACACCTTC. Translated: CASSFGQGYGYTF.

The rearrangement uses TRBV9 and TRBJ2-1; D assignment may be TRBD1 or TRBD2 (8 bases each). The CDR3 contains 19 residues. The germline gives CDR1 SGDLS, CDR2 YYNGEE. V was clipped by 3 bases and J by 9 bases, with 31 bases between them. The CDR3 region is CASSDNTAGETGVFGEQFF. CDR3 bases: TGTGCCAGCAGCGATAACACAGCGGGGGAGACAGGGGTTTTTGGTGAGCAGTTCTTC.

The genes are TRBV4-3 and TRBJ1-3; 7 bases agree with TRBD1. V was clipped by 1 base and J by 6 bases; unmatched bases: 3. Germline V gene lookup returns CDR1 LGHNA and CDR2 YSLEER. CDR3 length: 14 residues. CDR3 nucleotide sequence: TGCGCCAGCAGCCAAGTGCAGGGGGAAAACACCATATATTTT. It yields the protein CASSQVQGENTIYF.

This clone has a single count. The chain has TRBV30 and TRBJ2-5, with 7 positions matching TRBD1. This CDR3 is built from 15 residues. In germline, CDR1 is GTSNPN, CDR2 SVGIG (reference sequence). V lost 2 bases and J lost 0; bases outside the gene matches: 6. CDR3 DNA sequence: TGTGCCTGGAGTCAAGCACAGGGGAACCAAGAGACCCAGTACTTC. It yields the protein CAWSQAQGNQETQYF.

J is TRBJ2-7 and V is TRBV11-2; no clear D gene. The CDR3 sequence is 13 residues long. CDR1 is SGHAT, CDR2 FQNNGV, per germline. V was trimmed by 4 bases and J by 0 bases, leaving 7 bases between them. DNA for the CDR3: TGTGCCAGCAGCTCGGTGCGCTCCTACGAGCAGTACTTC. Amino acid sequence: CASSSVRSYEQYF.

CDR3 in amino acids: CASSLRPQSNQPQHF. The CDR3 DNA reads TGTGCCAGCAGCTTACGGCCACAGAGCAATCAGCCCCAGCATTTT. V usage is TRBV7-4 and J usage is TRBJ1-5, with D unresolved. Trimming took 2 bases from V and 1 from J, leaving 9 bases between them. Germline V gene lookup returns CDR1 SGHVT and CDR2 SQSDAQ. This CDR3 has 15 residues. The full variable domain, completed using reference TRBV7-4 and TRBJ1-5, is GAGVSQSPRYKVAKRGRDVALRCDSISGHVTLYWYRQTLGQGSEVLTYSQSDAQRDKSGRPSGRFSAERPERSVSTLKIQRTEQGDSAVYLCASSLRPQSNQPQHFGDGTRLSIL.

The chain couples TRBV18 to TRBJ2-7, with TRBD2 matching 9 bases. In germline, CDR1 is KGHSH, CDR2 LQKENI. Trimming at V came to 8 bases and at J to 5 bases, leaving 10 bases not matched to a gene. The CDR3 spans 14 residues. The CDR3 spells CASTLSGLAHEQYF. Here the CDR3 DNA reads TGTGCCAGCACCTTATCGGGACTAGCCCACGAGCAGTACTTC.

The chain has TRBV7-2 and TRBJ1-3; D gene unclear. The CDR3 loop spans 16 amino acids. Looked up from germline, CDR1 is SGHTA and CDR2 is FQGNSA. The V end was cut by 0 bases, the J end by 0 bases, with 9 bases between. CDR3 nucleotide sequence: TGTGCCAGCAGCTTAGCGGGCCTCGGCTCTGGAAACACCATATATTTT. It yields the protein CASSLAGLGSGNTIYF.

This clone was counted a few times. V and J are TRBV11-2 and TRBJ1-1, with D uncertain. Germline V gene data show CDR1 as SGHAT and CDR2 as FQNNGV. CDR3 length equals 15 residues. Trimming cost V 5 bases and J 0 bases, with 13 bases left between them. The CDR3 spells CASSPLTRMNTEAFF. The CDR3, as DNA: TGTGCCAGCAGCCCCTTGACACGGATGAACACTGAAGCTTTCTTT.

V and J are TRBV7-2 and TRBJ2-2, with D perhaps TRBD2 (6 bases). CDR3 length equals 16 residues. Germline V gene lookup returns CDR1 SGHTA and CDR2 FQGNSA. The ends were cut back, 4 bases at V and 6 bases at J, with 18 bases in the middle. The CDR3 sequence: CASSSRLEGGPGELFF. Written as DNA, the CDR3 is TGTGCCAGCAGCTCGAGACTAGAAGGCGGCCCCGGGGAGCTGTTTTTT. Full variable domain (outside the CDR3, taken from reference TRBV7-2 and TRBJ2-2): GAGVSQSPSNKVTEKGKDVELRCDPISGHTALYWYRQSLGQGLEFLIYFQGNSAPDKSGLPSDRFSAERTGGSVSTLTIQRTQQEDSAVYLCASSSRLEGGPGELFFGEGSRLTVL.

This clone was counted once. V and J are TRBV6-2 or TRBV6-3 and TRBJ1-1, with unresolved D. The CDR3 is 14 residues long. Germline V gene data show CDR1 as MNHEY and CDR2 as SVGEGT. Trimming stripped 5 bases from V and 1 base from J, with 11 bases between. CDR3 in amino acids: CASSLDEGNTEAFF. CDR3 sequence (DNA): TGTGCCAGCAGTCTGGATGAGGGGAACACTGAAGCTTTCTTT.

CDR3: CASSLSLSETEAFF. DNA of the CDR3: TGTGCCAGCAGCTTAAGTCTTAGCGAGACTGAAGCTTTCTTT. V and J are TRBV7-9 and TRBJ1-1; D is unclear. Looked up from germline, CDR1 is SEHNR and CDR2 is FQNEAQ (reference sequence). The V end lost 2 bases, the J end lost 5 bases, and 12 bases lay between the germline ends. The CDR3 is made up of 14 amino acids.

V is TRBV6-1 and J is TRBJ1-2; D possibly corresponds to TRBD1 (5 bases). Trimming took 1 base from V and 0 from J, leaving 12 bases between them. The CDR3 extends over 16 amino acids. In germline, CDR1 is MNHNS, CDR2 SASEGT. The chain's CDR3 is CASSEVNWGTNYGYTF. As DNA, the CDR3 is TGTGCCAGCAGTGAAGTTAATTGGGGGACTAACTATGGCTACACCTTC.

As regards this clone: A read error is possible here, since a much larger clone lies one base away. The CDR3 region is CASSLGQETQYF. For the CDR3, the DNA is TGTGCCAGCAGCTTGGGCCAAGAGACCCAGTACTTC. The chain carries TRBV5-4 and TRBJ2-5; unclear D gene. Trimming left V 0 bases short and J 1 base short, with 1 base between. This CDR3 region has 12 residues. Germline loops: CDR1 SGHNT, CDR2 YYREEE (reference sequence). The full variable domain, rest sourced from reference TRBV5-4 and TRBJ2-5, is ETGVTQSPTHLIKTRGQQVTLRCSSQSGHNTVSWYQQALGQGPQFIFQYYREEENGRGNFPPRFSGLQFPNYSSELNVNALELDDSALYLCASSLGQETQYFGPGTRLLVL.

V usage is TRBV18 and J usage is TRBJ2-7; D ambiguous. CDR1 KGHSH and CDR2 LQKENI come from the germline V gene. The CDR3 runs 17 residues. The V and J ends lost 0 bases and 2 bases respectively, with 17 bases between them. The CDR3 region has the DNA TGTGCCAGCTCACCACCAGTGACCACTCCTTTCCCCTACGAGCAGTACTTC. It codes for CASSPPVTTPFPYEQYF.